This entry features one T cell receptor (beta chain) sequence. Its target antigen remains unknown. Base qualities were left out, and no much larger clone turns up one base away. This record belongs to a study of blood T cell repertoires in COVID-19 (dated by TCRdb to the early 2020s). Study-wide context: The collaborator samples originated in the United States, Italy and Spain and spanned the acute and convalescent phases of COVID-19. The material from the prospective study consisted of cDNA or gDNA derived from T cells, B-cell-depleted T cells, or PBMCs. The dataset comprised deeply sampled blood TCRbeta repertoires from subjects exposed to, actively infected with, or recovered from COVID-19. A de-identified subject ID, COVID-19 status, age in years and sex were almost always included in the sample metadata. Samples were obtained from the ongoing ImmuneRACE study (first 160 participants) and from some 1,200 subjects provided by 6 global collaborators. The repertoires were made available in a free public database intended to serve as a resource for research on the immune response to SARS-CoV-2. Where available, HLA class I and class II types were taken from metadata supplied by the sample provider and were not determined by assay-based typing.

The full study reports these points: The amount of clinical and demographic metadata varied by source and participant and was provided uncurated.

The immunoSEQ Assay, a bias-controlled multiplex PCR, was used to amplify TCRbeta CDR3 regions from genomic DNA. On the study's bioinformatics: Nucleated cell counts per sample were estimated from amplification of reference gene primers within the assay. To quantify the absolute abundance of each unique TCRbeta CDR3 rearrangement, sequence reads were collapsed and filtered. Productive Simpson clonality was computed per sample as the square root of Simpson's diversity index over productive rearrangements. Sourced from immuneACCESS, this table was stored by TCRdb with only in-frame sequences that have V and J called. A share of the clones is absent; for the studies checked, an unresolved V gene accounts for under half, and the remainder has no known explanation. V and J calls and clone size are copied from that table; D and trimming were computed from the DNA. The sample table records 250,000 to 300,000 clones; around 90% of these occur just once. Of the sample, approximately 2.2% is held by the ten largest clones.

Collaborating institutions collected whole blood in K2EDTA tubes following their own protocols. For TCRbeta analysis, collaborators shipped samples in one of three forms: frozen whole blood, isolated PBMCs, or DNA extracted from either of those sample types. The CDR3 measures 13 amino acids from cysteine to phenylalanine. Just CDR3 DNA is preserved here, 39 bases in frame from base 1. A distance of 9 bases separates the germline ends of V and J, which lose 10 bases and 0 bases respectively. CDR1 and CDR2 are drawn from the germline V gene (reference sequence): MNHNY, SVGAGI. The chain employs TRBV6-6 and TRBJ2-2; perhaps TRBD1 is the D gene, with 6 bases matching. The TCR originated in a man over 45 with acute or convalescent COVID-19. The specimen was peripheral blood. In nucleotide form, the sequence is TGTGCCACCTCAGGGGCGAACACCGGGGAGCTGTTTTTT. It translates to CATSGANTGELFF.